The source of this T cell receptor beta chain is a study of blood T cell repertoires in COVID-19. Looking at the study overall: Samples of COVID-19 (acute and convalescent) were obtained from the United States, Italy and Spain. PBMCs, B-cell-depleted T cells, or T cells provided the cDNA or gDNA that made up the material.

Methods used by the authors: Reference gene primer amplification gave estimated nucleated cell counts. Sequencing used immunoSEQ multiplex PCR; TCRdb keeps in-frame clones, though not all of them. From that table come the V and J calls and clone size; the DNA was used to work out D and trimming. Among just under 350,000 clones listed, around nine tenths were seen once. In germline, CDR1 is SGHTS, CDR2 YDEGEE. The length of the CDR3 is 14 residues. V lost 6 bases, J lost 3 bases, and 15 bases lay in between. The sequence came from a woman in her late teens or twenties who had recovered from COVID-19. V and J are TRBV5-8 and TRBJ1-2; D remains ambiguous. Input material: peripheral blood. The CDR3 nucleotides read TGTGCCAGCACCACGGCCGCCGGGTACTATGGCTACACCTTC. This encodes CASTTAAGYYGYTF.